The T cell receptor beta chain described here comes from a study of vaccination and CD4 T cells after COVID-19. In TCRdb, the PCR reads were re-called with MiXCR into one record per CDR3 protein. Among 20,000 to 25,000 distinct CDR3 sequences listed, roughly three fifths were seen once. The sample here was CD4+ T cells from blood, taken before SARS-CoV-2 vaccination. The receptor's source is a human donor who had recovered from COVID-19.

The CDR3 sequence is CASSSGRQAFVTF. CDR3 DNA: TGTGCCAGCAGCTCGGGGAGACAGGCTTTCGTCACCTTC. The chain recombines TRBV7-6 with TRBJ1-2; D may be TRBD1 (6 bases). V lost 4 bases, J lost 13 bases, and 19 bases lay in between. Germline-derived CDR1 and CDR2 are SGHVS and FNYEAQ. This CDR3 spans 13 amino acids.